This entry lists 12 T cell receptor beta chains sequenced from one sample in a study of blood T cell repertoires in COVID-19. The data were produced by immunoSEQ multiplex PCR, yet TCRdb's version contains in-frame clones alone and is incomplete. Of some 270,000 clones listed, 70% to 90% are singletons. Sequencing used PBMCs or T cells enriched from blood (not recorded which). The receptors stem from a woman aged 50 to 60 with acute COVID-19.

The chain links TRBV12-3 or TRBV12-4 to TRBJ1-2, with a tentative D call TRBD1 (6 bases). Between the trimmed V and J ends, which lost 1 base and 8 bases, there was a span of 11 bases. This CDR3 spans 13 amino acids. The CDR3 nucleotides are TGTGCCAGCAGTTTAGATGGGGGCGGGGGCTACACCTTC. Amino acid sequence: CASSLDGGGGYTF.

This clone has a single count. The rearrangement joins TRBV5-5 to TRBJ1-6, with 7 bases aligning to TRBD1. Trimming cost V 0 bases and J 14 bases; bases outside gene matches: 2. Germline V gene data show CDR1 as SGHKS and CDR2 as YYEKEE (reference sequence). The CDR3 is 12 residues long. The CDR3 is CASSLATGTLHF. The DNA for the CDR3 is TGTGCCAGCAGCTTGGCGACAGGGACCCTCCACTTT.

V is TRBV5-1 and J is TRBJ1-1; possible D gene TRBD1, 6 bases. Germline-derived CDR1 and CDR2 are SGHRS and YFSETQ. This CDR3 comprises 12 residues. V dropped 4 bases and J dropped 13 bases, with 17 bases sitting between them. The chain's CDR3 is CASSEQGRGGFF. CDR3 nucleotides: TGCGCCAGCAGCGAACAGGGCCGTGGGGGTTTCTTT.

The chain carries TRBV10-3 and TRBJ2-2, with a weak D call TRBD1 (6 bases). The V end was cut by 0 bases, the J end by 4 bases, with 18 bases between. CDR1 ENHRY and CDR2 SYGVKD come from the germline V gene. The CDR3 has 18 residues. The CDR3 nucleotides are TGTGCCATCAGTGAGTCGTTAGGCAGGGGAGATGGCACCGGGGAGCTGTTTTTT. It translates to CAISESLGRGDGTGELFF.

The chain employs TRBV20-1 and TRBJ1-2; D not resolved. Per germline, CDR1 DFQATT and CDR2 SNEGSKA (reference sequence). V lost 1 base and J lost 8, with 5 bases in between. This CDR3 region has 10 residues. The CDR3 loop is CSARGEGYTF. In DNA form, the CDR3 reads TGCAGTGCTAGAGGAGAGGGCTACACCTTC.

The chain employs TRBV9 and TRBJ1-1, with TRBD1 as a possible D gene (5 bases). This CDR3 spans 16 amino acids. Germline V gene lookup returns CDR1 SGDLS and CDR2 YYNGEE. V lost 0 bases, J lost 0 bases, and 12 bases lay in between. The CDR3 bases are TGTGCCAGCAGCGTAGCTTCCGTACAGGTGAACACTGAAGCTTTCTTT. This sequence encodes CASSVASVQVNTEAFF.

In its sample, this clone was seen a few times. This sample includes further DNA sequences coding for the same CDR3. V usage is TRBV9 and J usage is TRBJ1-1; no reliable D call. V lost 0 bases and J 1 base, leaving 4 bases between the germline ends. From germline, CDR1 is SGDLS and CDR2 YYNGEE. CDR3 length: 13 residues. In DNA, the CDR3 is TGTGCCAGCAGCGTAGCAGGGAACACTGAAGCTTTCTTT. This codes for CASSVAGNTEAFF.

The CDR3 loop is CATRQSQETQYF. The DNA for the CDR3 is TGCGCCACCCGACAGAGCCAAGAGACCCAGTACTTC. The V and J genes are TRBV10-2 and TRBJ2-5; D might be TRBD1 (5 bases). V dropped 10 bases and J dropped 1 base, with 10 bases sitting between them. The CDR3 loop spans 12 amino acids. Germline values: CDR1 WSHSY, CDR2 SAAADI.

The chain links TRBV12-3 or TRBV12-4 to TRBJ1-2; no clear D gene. The CDR3 is 13 amino acids. The ends were cut back, 0 bases at V and 4 bases at J, with 6 bases in the middle. CDR3 coding DNA: TGTGCCAGCAGTTTAGCGCCCAGCTATGGCTACACCTTC. Translating it yields CASSLAPSYGYTF.

The chain employs TRBV18 and TRBJ1-2; no clear D gene. CDR3 length equals 14 residues. Trimming cost V 3 bases and J 6 bases, with 14 bases left between them. Germline V lookup: CDR1 KGHSH, CDR2 LQKENI. The CDR3 sequence: CASSPPLAGNGYTF. CDR3 bases: TGTGCCAGCTCACCTCCCCTGGCTGGCAATGGCTACACCTTC.

The V call is TRBV5-6, the J call TRBJ1-5; D remains unclear. The ends were cut back, 0 bases at V and 6 bases at J, with 7 bases in the middle. CDR3 size: 13 residues. Looked up from germline, CDR1 is SGHDT and CDR2 is YYEEEE. As DNA, the CDR3 is TGTGCCAGCAGCTTGGACCGGGGTCAGCCCCAGCATTTT. Translation: CASSLDRGQPQHF.

This chain joins TRBV7-2 and TRBJ2-1, with a weak D call TRBD2 (7 bases). Germline assignment: CDR1 SGHTA and CDR2 FQGNSA. V lost 5 bases and J lost 7, with 18 bases in between. The CDR3 is 15 amino acids. Here the CDR3 reads CASSHPPGGPNEQFF. The CDR3 bases are TGTGCCAGCAGCCACCCCCCGGGGGGCCCGAATGAGCAGTTCTTC. Complete variable domain (other parts from reference TRBV7-2 and TRBJ2-1): GAGVSQSPSNKVTEKGKDVELRCDPISGHTALYWYRQSLGQGLEFLIYFQGNSAPDKSGLPSDRFSAERTGGSVSTLTIQRTQQEDSAVYLCASSHPPGGPNEQFFGPGTRLTVL.